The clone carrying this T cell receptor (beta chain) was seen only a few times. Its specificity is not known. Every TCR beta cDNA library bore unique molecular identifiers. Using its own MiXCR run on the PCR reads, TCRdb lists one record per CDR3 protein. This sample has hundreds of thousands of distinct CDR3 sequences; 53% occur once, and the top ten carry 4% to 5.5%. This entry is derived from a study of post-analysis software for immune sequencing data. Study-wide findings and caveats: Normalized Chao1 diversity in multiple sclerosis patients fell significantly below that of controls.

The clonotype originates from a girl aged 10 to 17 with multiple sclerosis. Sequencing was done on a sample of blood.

For the CDR3, the DNA is TGCAGTGCTAGAGCCCTTACAAGGACAGGGGTCAATGAGCAGTTCTTC. Its translation is CSARALTRTGVNEQFF. The chain joins TRBV20-1 to TRBJ2-1, with 9 bases that match TRBD1. The CDR3 has 16 residues. Trimming removed 1 base from V and 6 bases from J; junction bases left unmatched: 10. The germline V gene has CDR1 DFQATT and CDR2 SNEGSKA (reference sequence).